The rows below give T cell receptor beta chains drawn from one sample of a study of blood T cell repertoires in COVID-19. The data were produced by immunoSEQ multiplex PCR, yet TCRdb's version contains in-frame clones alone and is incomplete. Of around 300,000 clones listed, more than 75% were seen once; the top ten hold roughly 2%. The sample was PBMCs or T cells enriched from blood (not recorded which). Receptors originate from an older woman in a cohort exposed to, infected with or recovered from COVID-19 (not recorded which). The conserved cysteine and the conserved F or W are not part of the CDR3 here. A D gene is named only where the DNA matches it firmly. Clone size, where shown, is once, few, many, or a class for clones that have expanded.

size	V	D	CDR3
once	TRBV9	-	ASSVTYAGNTIY
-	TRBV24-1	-	ATSANRGGGGTGELF
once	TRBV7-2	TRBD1	ASSLEPGQGAGGYT
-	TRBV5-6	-	AYRLWGAGNTIY
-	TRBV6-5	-	ASSRGLNYGYT
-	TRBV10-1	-	ASSEGGPNWQF
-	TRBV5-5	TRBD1	ASLKDRGDEKLF
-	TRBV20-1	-	SASPRGLGYGYT
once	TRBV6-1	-	ASSEWVGSSGANVLT
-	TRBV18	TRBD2	ASSPMTSSISYNEQF
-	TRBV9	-	ASSVGGEAAIYGYT
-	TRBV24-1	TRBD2	ATSLAGIYNEQF
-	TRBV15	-	ATATSSGNTIY
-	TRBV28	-	ASSFPRVGIHLNEQF
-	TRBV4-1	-	ASSQPGLYGYT
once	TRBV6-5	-	ASSYKGDYEQY
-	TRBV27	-	ASSSQKDGYGYT
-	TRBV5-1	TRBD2	ASSLTSGSYNEQF
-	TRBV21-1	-	ASSSKRGPGQESYEQY
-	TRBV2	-	ASSIQGNGYT
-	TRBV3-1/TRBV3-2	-	ASSEQGPNSPLH
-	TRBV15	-	ATSNQGGQPQH
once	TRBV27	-	ASSLERQASQY
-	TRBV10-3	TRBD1	AISMDREGTSPLH
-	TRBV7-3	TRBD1	ASSRTGADTEAF